Shown below are 22 T cell receptor beta chains from a single sample sequenced in a study of blood T cell repertoires in COVID-19. Clones were sequenced by immunoSEQ multiplex PCR, and TCRdb holds only the in-frame ones, with some missing. The sample shows about 220,000 clones, approximately 86% of them seen only once. Sequencing was carried out using peripheral blood. The receptors here all came from a woman older than 75 with acute or convalescent COVID-19.

The V gene is TRBV5-1, the J gene TRBJ2-7; maybe TRBD2 (5 bases). This CDR3 is 12 amino acids long. Germline assignment: CDR1 SGHRS and CDR2 YFSETQ. V lost 5 bases and J lost 5, with 11 bases in between. The CDR3 loop reads CASRGPGDEQYF. CDR3 in DNA: TGCGCCAGCAGGGGCCCCGGGGACGAGCAGTACTTC.

The CDR3 region has the DNA TGTGCCAGCAGTTTGTGGACAGCACCCACTAACTATGGCTACACCTTC. This codes for CASSLWTAPTNYGYTF. The V gene is TRBV28, the J gene TRBJ1-2; a possible D gene is TRBD1 (6 bases). CDR1 and CDR2 from the germline V gene are MDHEN and SYDVKM. The length of the CDR3 is 16 residues. With 3 bases removed from V and 0 bases from J, the gap between germline ends came to 14 bases.

This clone was counted a single time. The rearrangement joins TRBV2 to TRBJ1-2, with TRBD1 identical over 7 bases. This CDR3 is built from 13 residues. Germline loops: CDR1 SNHLY, CDR2 FYNNEI. Losses at the gene ends were 5 bases for V and 5 bases for J; bases not matched to a gene: 5. This chain's CDR3 is CASSLTGSYGYTF. DNA of the CDR3: TGTGCCAGCAGTCTGACAGGGAGTTATGGCTACACCTTC.

J is TRBJ2-7 and V is TRBV14; a weak D match, TRBD2 (5 bases). V was shortened by 2 bases and J by 4 bases, with 6 bases between the two germline ends. The CDR3 is 12 residues long. Looked up from germline, CDR1 is SGHDN and CDR2 is FVKESK. The CDR3 DNA reads TGTGCCAGCAGCCAACGGAGGTACGAGCAGTACTTC. Translation gives CASSQRRYEQYF. Filled out from reference TRBV14 and TRBJ2-7, the complete variable domain reads EAGVTQFPSHSVIEKGQTVTLRCDPISGHDNLYWYRRVMGKEIKFLLHFVKESKQDESGMPNNRFLAERTGGTYSTLKVQPAELEDSGVYFCASSQRRYEQYFGPGTRLTVT.

The V call is TRBV28, the J call TRBJ2-3, with TRBD1 matching 12 bases. CDR1 is MDHEN, CDR2 SYDVKM, per germline. After removal of 7 bases from V and 6 bases from J, the junction contained 11 bases not matched to a gene. CDR3 length equals 16 residues. The CDR3 region is CASTDLGTGGPDTQYF. The CDR3 region has the DNA TGTGCCAGCACCGACCTCGGGACAGGGGGCCCGGATACGCAGTATTTT.

The chain joins TRBV15 to TRBJ1-1; D remains unclear. The CDR3 totals 16 residues. V was cut by 0 bases and J by 6 bases, with 17 bases left in between. Germline V CDR1 and CDR2: LNHNV, YYDKDF (reference sequence). The CDR3 DNA reads TGTGCCACCAGCAGAGACCCCCGCGGTCTCCCCCCTGAAGCTTTCTTT. Protein sequence: CATSRDPRGLPPEAFF.

V gene TRBV5-4 combines with J gene TRBJ1-2, with D perhaps matching TRBD1 (6 bases). The CDR3 loop spans 14 amino acids. V shed 3 bases and J shed 2 bases, with 11 bases lying between them. Germline V gene data show CDR1 as SGHNT and CDR2 as YYREEE (reference sequence). As DNA, the CDR3 is TGTGCCAGCAGCTACGGACAGACGAACTATGGCTACACCTTC. Amino acids: CASSYGQTNYGYTF.

The gene calls are TRBV6-4 and TRBJ1-1, with D possibly TRBD1 on 5 matching bases. Trimming cost V 6 bases and J 2 bases, with 13 bases left between them. CDR1 is MRHNA, CDR2 SNTAGT, per germline. The CDR3 totals 14 residues. CDR3 nucleotide sequence: TGTGCCAGCAGACCGGACAATTCTAACACTGAAGCTTTCTTT. Translated, it gives CASRPDNSNTEAFF.

This clone came up once. The V and J genes are TRBV5-7 and TRBJ1-2; D possibly corresponds to TRBD1 (5 bases). TRBV5-7 is marked as an open reading frame, function uncertain. This CDR3 contains 13 residues. With 6 bases removed from V and 7 bases from J, the gap between germline ends came to 16 bases. CDR3 loop: CASTDKRVGGYTF. CDR3 nucleotide sequence: TGTGCCAGCACGGACAAGCGAGTCGGTGGCTACACCTTC.

This sequence joins TRBV3-1 (or the pseudogene TRBV3-2) and TRBJ2-1, with D perhaps TRBD2 (5 bases). Trimming shortened V by 6 bases and J by 8 bases, and 14 bases separated the two germline ends. Germline values: CDR1 LGHDT, CDR2 YNNKEL (reference sequence). CDR3 size: 13 residues. CDR3 nucleotide sequence: TGTGCCAGCAGAGAAATGGGGAGCGATGAGCAGTTCTTC. Translating it yields CASREMGSDEQFF.

The chain recombines TRBV4-2 with TRBJ1-5, with D possibly matching TRBD1 (5 bases). The CDR3 length is 16 residues. With 0 bases removed from V and 4 bases from J, the gap between germline ends came to 13 bases. Per the germline V gene, CDR1 is LGHNA and CDR2 is YNFKEQ. The CDR3 region has the DNA TGTGCCAGCAGCCAAGAGCCGGGGGTTCGGAATCAGCCCCAGCATTTT. Residues: CASSQEPGVRNQPQHF.

Comment on this clone: This specimen includes other DNA sequences encoding the same CDR3. This chain links TRBV12-3 or TRBV12-4 with TRBJ1-2; maybe TRBD1 (5 bases). Trimming cost V 5 bases and J 5 bases, with 9 bases left between them. The length of the CDR3 is 12 residues. CDR3 region: CASSPQGYGYTF. In DNA form, the CDR3 reads TGTGCCAGCAGTCCGCAGGGTTATGGCTACACCTTC.

The rearrangement uses TRBV6-5 and TRBJ1-2; D is undetermined. Trimming stripped 7 bases from V and 4 bases from J, with 10 bases between. Germline CDR1 is MNHEY and CDR2 is SVGAGI. The CDR3 length is 12 residues. CDR3 residues: CASMRAGYGYTF. Here the CDR3 DNA reads TGTGCCAGCATGAGGGCAGGCTATGGCTACACCTTC.

This chain connects TRBV27 to TRBJ2-5, with 8 bases matching TRBD2. Germline V gives CDR1 MNHEY, CDR2 SMNVEV (reference sequence). The CDR3 runs to 15 residues. J was trimmed by 2 bases and V by 3 bases; bases with no gene match: 5. The CDR3 DNA sequence: TGTGCCAGCAGTTTCGGGGGGGGGCGGCAAGAGACCCAGTACTTC. As protein: CASSFGGGRQETQYF.

The rearrangement joins TRBV7-9 to TRBJ2-5, with 8 positions matching TRBD1. V gave up 0 bases and J gave up 5 bases; unmatched junction bases: 2. From germline, CDR1 is SEHNR and CDR2 FQNEAQ (reference sequence). The CDR3 runs 14 residues. In DNA, the CDR3 is TGTGCCAGCAGCTTAGCGCGACAGGGGGAGACCCAGTACTTC. Residues: CASSLARQGETQYF.

CDR3 sequence reads: CASSPFSSPSDTEAFF. The CDR3 coding sequence is TGTGCCAGCTCACCATTTTCCTCCCCGTCGGACACTGAAGCTTTCTTT. V and J are TRBV18 and TRBJ1-1; D ambiguous. V dropped 2 bases and J dropped 3 bases, with 16 bases sitting between them. Germline V gene data show CDR1 as KGHSH and CDR2 as LQKENI. The CDR3 extends over 16 amino acids.

This chain connects TRBV28 to TRBJ1-1; D ambiguous. The germline gives CDR1 MDHEN, CDR2 SYDVKM. V gave up 4 bases and J gave up 0 bases, with 9 bases separating them. The CDR3 has 14 residues. The DNA for the CDR3 is TGTGCCAGCAGTTCCAGATCCCTGAACACTGAAGCTTTCTTT. This codes for CASSSRSLNTEAFF.

This clone was observed a handful of times. This sequence joins TRBV7-8 and TRBJ1-2; the D is unclear. The CDR3 sequence is 16 residues long. Trimming removed 1 base at V and 8 bases at J, with 20 bases between. From germline, CDR1 is SGHVS and CDR2 FQNEAQ. The CDR3 protein is CASSLVPSGRANGYTF. CDR3 coding DNA: TGTGCCAGCAGCTTAGTCCCGTCCGGGAGGGCAAACGGCTACACCTTC.

The chain couples TRBV7-2 to TRBJ1-4; 8 positions agree with TRBD1. J lost 4 bases, V lost 5 bases, and 9 bases had no gene match. The germline gives CDR1 SGHTA, CDR2 FQGNSA. The CDR3 covers 16 residues. CDR3 amino acids: CASSPSAGGVNEKLFF. CDR3 DNA: TGTGCCAGCAGCCCCAGTGCAGGGGGCGTTAATGAAAAACTGTTTTTT.

This chain connects TRBV2 to TRBJ2-7, with D uncertain. From germline, CDR1 is SNHLY and CDR2 FYNNEI. The CDR3 covers 11 residues. The germline V and J ends were trimmed by 11 bases and 3 bases, with 11 bases remaining between them. CDR3 nucleotide sequence: TGTGCCGGTCGCGCCGGCTACGAGCAGTACTTC. Its protein product is CAGRAGYEQYF. Supplemented by reference TRBV2 and TRBJ2-7, the full variable domain reads EPEVTQTPSHQVTQMGQEVILRCVPISNHLYFYWYRQILGQKVEFLVSFYNNEISEKSEIFDDQFSVERPDGSNFTLKIRSTKLEDSAMYFCAGRAGYEQYFGPGTRLTVT.

This clone occurred a few times. The gene calls are TRBV27 and TRBJ2-2; TRBD2 agrees at 12 bases. Germline V CDR1 and CDR2: MNHEY, SMNVEV (reference sequence). The CDR3 length is 17 residues. The V gene end was trimmed by 5 bases and the J gene end by 3 bases; junction bases not matched to a gene: 7. DNA of the CDR3: TGTGCCAGCAGTCCCCGCTCTAGCGGGGGGGACACCGGGGAGCTGTTTTTT. Its translation: CASSPRSSGGDTGELFF.

The V and J genes are TRBV6-9 and TRBJ1-2, with 8 nucleotides matching TRBD1. CDR1 and CDR2 (germline): MNHGY, SVAAGI. J was trimmed by 5 bases and V by 2 bases; bases with no gene match: 13. This CDR3 is 17 amino acids long. The CDR3 is CASSYNRTTGGKYGYTF. Written as DNA, the CDR3 is TGTGCCAGCAGTTATAACAGAACTACAGGGGGGAAATATGGCTACACCTTC.